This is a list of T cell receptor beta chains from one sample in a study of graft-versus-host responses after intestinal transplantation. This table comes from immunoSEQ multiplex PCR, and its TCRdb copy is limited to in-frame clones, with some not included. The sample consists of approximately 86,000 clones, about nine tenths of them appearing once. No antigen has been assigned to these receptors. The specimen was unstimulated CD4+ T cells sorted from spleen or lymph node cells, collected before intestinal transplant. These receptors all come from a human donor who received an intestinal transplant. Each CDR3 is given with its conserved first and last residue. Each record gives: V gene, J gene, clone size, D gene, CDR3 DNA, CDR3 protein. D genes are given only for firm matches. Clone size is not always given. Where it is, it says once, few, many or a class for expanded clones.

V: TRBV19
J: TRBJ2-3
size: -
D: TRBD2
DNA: TGTGCCAGTAGTATAGAGGGCGGGGGGTCGCCTGTAACAGATACGCAGTATTTT
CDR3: CASSIEGGGSPVTDTQYF

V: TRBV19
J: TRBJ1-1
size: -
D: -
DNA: TGTGCCAGTAGTATACTTGACATACCAGGGGTGAACACTGAAGCTTTCTTT
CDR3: CASSILDIPGVNTEAFF

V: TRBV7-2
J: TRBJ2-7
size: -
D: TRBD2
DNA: TGTGCCAGCAGCTTGCGGGGGGGGGACTACGAGCAGTACTTC
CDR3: CASSLRGGDYEQYF

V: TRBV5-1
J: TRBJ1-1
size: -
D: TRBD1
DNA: TGCGCCAGCAGCTTGTACAGGGGGAATAAGAACACTGAAGCTTTCTTT
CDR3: CASSLYRGNKNTEAFF

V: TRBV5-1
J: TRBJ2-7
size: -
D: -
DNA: TGCGCCAGCAGCTTGTCTGGCACCTCCTACGAGCAGTACTTC
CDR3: CASSLSGTSYEQYF

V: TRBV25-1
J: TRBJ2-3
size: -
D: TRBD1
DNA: TGTGCCAGCAGCCCGGGACAGGGAACGCAGTATTTT
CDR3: CASSPGQGTQYF

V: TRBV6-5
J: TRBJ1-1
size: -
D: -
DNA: TGTGCCACCCACGGACAGTGGCCTACTGGCGAAGCTTTCTTT
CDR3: CATHGQWPTGEAFF

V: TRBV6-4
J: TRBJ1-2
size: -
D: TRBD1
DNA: TGTGCCAGCAGTGCCGGACAGGGAAATGGCTACACCTTC
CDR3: CASSAGQGNGYTF

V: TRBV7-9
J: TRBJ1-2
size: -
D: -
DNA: TGTGCCAGCAGCTTAGTCTCGGGGGGCAACTATGGCTACACCTTC
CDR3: CASSLVSGGNYGYTF

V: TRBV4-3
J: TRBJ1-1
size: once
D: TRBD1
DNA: TGCGCCAGCAGCCACCGGACAGGGGGCGGCACTGAAGCTTTCTTT
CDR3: CASSHRTGGGTEAFF

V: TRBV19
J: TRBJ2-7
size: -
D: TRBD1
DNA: TGTGCCAGTAGGCGCACAGGGGACGAGCAGTACTTC
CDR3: CASRRTGDEQYF